This T cell receptor beta chain was sequenced during a study of Graves' ophthalmopathy and Graves' hyperthyroidism. This clonotype was observed at least ten times. What it binds is not known. Broader study findings: Ophthalmopathy progression was predicted with around 71% sensitivity and 72% to 80% specificity. Most thyroid clonotypes with frequency above 0.001 were detected in blood too.

This CDR3 contains 17 residues. V was cut by 2 bases and J by 4 bases, with 20 bases left in between. Germline V gene data show CDR1 as MNHEY and CDR2 as SVGEGT. TCR beta CDR3 regions were amplified from RNA transcripts. First-round RT-PCR with HTBI primers preceded a second-round multiplex PCR. TCRdb re-called the multiplex PCR reads through MiXCR, storing one row per CDR3 protein. The sample contains 350,000 to 450,000 distinct CDR3 sequences, approximately 16% of which appear only once. The chain couples TRBV6-2 or TRBV6-3 to TRBJ1-1; D is unclear. The sequence was collected from a woman in her late teens or twenties with Graves' ophthalmopathy. The sequenced sample consisted of peripheral blood. This chain's CDR3 is CASSYSLKGLGFTEAFF. CDR3 DNA sequence: TGTGCCAGCAGTTACAGTTTAAAGGGCTTGGGGTTCACTGAAGCTTTCTTT.